These 21 T cell receptor beta chains were all obtained from the same sample, sequenced in a study of tissue T cells after allogeneic stem cell transplantation. Produced via immunoSEQ multiplex PCR; TCRdb's table is partial and in-frame only. This sample carries more than 45,000 clones, around 67% of them seen once, and the ten largest clones take roughly 0.77%. Sequenced sample: sorted cells pooled from one or two spleens. These receptors were obtained from a pool of C57BL/6 mice in good health.

In its sample, this clone was seen once. The genes are named according to mouse. The CDR3 is cut off 1 residue early in the read; its end comes from the germline J gene. The V call is TRBV13-2, the J call TRBJ1-4; a possible D gene is TRBD1 (6 bases). The CDR3 covers 15 residues. CDR1 is NNHNN, CDR2 SYGAGS, per germline (reference sequence). V lost 1 base and J lost 0, with 7 bases in between. The CDR3 sequence is CASGDWTVSNERLFF. CDR3 DNA, as far as it was read: TGTGCCAGCGGTGATTGGACAGTTTCCAACGAAAGATTATTT.

This clone was counted a single time. Gene names denote mouse genes. The read stops 1 residue short of the end of the CDR3; the missing end is completed from the germline J gene. The chain recombines TRBV13-2 with TRBJ1-1; D unclear. Germline lookup yields CDR1 NNHNN and CDR2 SYGAGS (reference sequence). CDR3 length: 12 amino acids. V was cut by 2 bases and J by 2 bases, with 4 bases left in between. CDR3 region: CASGDPNTEVFF. The sequenced CDR3 bases are TGTGCCAGCGGTGACCCCAACACAGAAGTCTTC.

In its sample, this clone was seen a few times. Genes and germline come from the mouse. The read finishes 1 residue shy of the CDR3 end, and the germline J gene is used to complete it. V usage is TRBV1 and J usage is TRBJ2-7; 7 bases line up with TRBD2. Germline CDR1 reads NSQYPW; CDR2 reads LRSPGD (reference sequence). After removal of 0 bases from V and 3 bases from J, the junction contained 5 bases not matched to a gene. This CDR3 is built from 15 residues. CDR3 amino acids: CTCSADRLGDYEQYF. CDR3 bases read: TGCACCTGCAGTGCAGATCGGCTGGGGGACTATGAACAGTAC.

By share, this clone ranks as medium-sized. Gene names follow the mouse nomenclature. CDR3 bases read: TGTGCAAGCAGCTTAGAAGCCGGGCAGCTCTAC. Translation gives CASSLEAGQLY. The complete CDR3 reads CASSLEAGQLYF. The V call is TRBV16, the J call TRBJ2-2, with D unclear. The missing CDR3 end, 1 residue past where the read stops, is filled in from the germline J gene. The V end was cut by 0 bases, the J end by 6 bases, with 2 bases between. CDR1 and CDR2 (germline): SGHSA, FRNQAP. The CDR3 is made up of 12 amino acids.

Turning to this clone: Gene names are mouse gene names. The CDR3 is cut off 1 residue early in the read; its end comes from the germline J gene. This chain joins TRBV12-1 and TRBJ2-4; no clear D gene. This CDR3 is 14 amino acids long. Germline V gives CDR1 SGHSN, CDR2 HYEKVE. V was cut by 4 bases and J by 0 bases, with 10 bases left in between. CDR3 bases read: TGTGCCAGCTCCCCCGACATTAGTCAAAACACCTTGTAC. Residues: CASSPDISQNTLY. The complete CDR3 sequence is CASSPDISQNTLYF.

Worth noting for this clone: Gene names refer to mouse genes. From the germline J gene comes the end of the CDR3, since the read stops 1 residue before it. The chain is built from TRBV3 and TRBJ2-7; TRBD2 is a possible D gene (6 bases). V was trimmed by 4 bases and J by 0 bases, leaving 10 bases between them. Germline CDR1 and CDR2: SNHLY and FYNGKV (reference sequence). The CDR3 consists of 14 residues. Partial CDR3 DNA: TGTGCCAGCAGCTCTCTGGGGTACTCCTATGAACAGTAC. It translates to CASSSLGYSYEQY. The full CDR3 is CASSSLGYSYEQYF.

As regards this clone: Here the gene names and germline are mouse. The CDR3 end is not reached by the read, which stops 1 residue before it; the germline J gene fills it in. This chain uses TRBV19 with TRBJ2-5; 9 bases fit TRBD1. Germline V gene lookup returns CDR1 FNHDT and CDR2 SITEND (reference sequence). The trim removed 6 bases at V and 5 bases at J, leaving 1 base unmatched. The CDR3 has 12 residues. The sequenced CDR3 bases are TGTGCCAGCATGGACAGGGGAGACACCCAGTAC. Amino acids: CASMDRGDTQY. The full CDR3 sequence reads CASMDRGDTQYF.

This clone was seen more than once but under ten times. The gene names here belong to mouse. The sequenced fragment ends 1 residue before the CDR3 boundary, so the rest is inferred from the germline J gene. The J gene is TRBJ1-4, the V gene TRBV13-2; D unclear. CDR1 is NNHNN, CDR2 SYGAGS, per germline (reference sequence). V was cut by 7 bases and J by 2 bases, with 9 bases left in between. CDR3 length: 13 residues. The CDR3 protein is CASTDISNERLFF. The part of the CDR3 DNA that was read is TGTGCCAGCACAGACATATCCAACGAAAGATTATTT.

This clone has only one observation. Gene names denote mouse genes. CDR3 loop: CASSRTGGGNTLYF. The DNA read from the CDR3 is TGTGCCAGCAGTCGGACTGGGGGGGGAAACACCTTGTAC. This rearrangement joins TRBV4 to TRBJ2-4; 12 bases align to TRBD2. The read terminates 1 residue ahead of where the CDR3 ends, so the germline J gene completes it. The length of the CDR3 is 14 residues. CDR1 is LGHDT, CDR2 YNNKQL, per germline (reference sequence). V shed 6 bases and J 5 bases; nucleotides not matched to a gene: 3.

This clone was seen a few times. Mouse gene names apply. The DNA ends 1 residue before the CDR3 does, and the rest of the CDR3 is filled in from the germline J gene. V is TRBV19 and J is TRBJ2-7; 11 bases agree with TRBD1. The CDR3 is 15 amino acids. Unmatched junction bases numbered 6, after V lost 2 bases and J lost 5 bases. Germline V gene lookup returns CDR1 FNHDT and CDR2 SITEND (reference sequence). The sequenced CDR3 bases are TGTGCCAGCAGTATCCCCGGACAGGGGGCTGATGAACAGTAC. Translating gives CASSIPGQGADEQY. The CDR3 reads in full as CASSIPGQGADEQYF.

Remarks on this clone: Gene names denote mouse genes. The sequence runs out 1 residue before the end of the CDR3; the remainder is reconstructed from the germline J gene. The chain links TRBV3 to TRBJ2-7; D gene uncertain. The CDR3 has 12 residues. Germline loops: CDR1 SNHLY, CDR2 FYNGKV (reference sequence). V was shortened by 5 bases and J by 4 bases, with 9 bases between the two germline ends. CDR3 loop: CASSPSGYEQYF. The sequenced part of the CDR3 DNA is TGTGCCAGCAGCCCCTCGGGGTATGAACAGTAC.

Worth noting for this clone: Germline and genes: mouse. Sequencing ends 1 residue short of the CDR3 end; the germline J gene provides the rest. The chain couples TRBV15 to TRBJ2-5; 7 bases are a match to TRBD2. Germline values: CDR1 SGHND, CDR2 FRSKSL. V lost 5 bases, J lost 1 base, and 6 bases stayed unmatched. This CDR3 has 15 residues. CDR3 sequence: CASSARGGDQDTQYF. The sequenced CDR3 bases are TGTGCCAGCAGTGCCCGGGGGGGGGACCAAGACACCCAGTAC. The variable domain in full, with the rest retrieved from reference TRBV15 and TRBJ2-5, is DAGVTQTPRHEVAEKGQTIILKCEPVSGHNDLFWYRQTKIQGLELLSYFRSKSLMEDGGAFKDRFKAEMLNSSFSTLKIQPTEPKDSAVYLCASSARGGDQDTQYFGPGTRLLVL.

Concerning this clone itself: Mouse names are used for the genes. The read finishes 1 residue shy of the CDR3 end, and the germline J gene is used to complete it. The V gene is TRBV29, the J gene TRBJ1-3; 7 bases agree with TRBD1. The CDR3 contains 14 residues. Trimming removed 8 bases from V and 2 bases from J; junction bases left unmatched: 6. Germline V CDR1 and CDR2: MSHET, SYDVDS. The sequenced CDR3 bases are TGTGCTAGCCGCAGGGGGGGGCCTGGAAATACGCTCTAT. Protein product: CASRRGGPGNTLY. In full, the CDR3 is CASRRGGPGNTLYF.

Worth noting for this clone: Genes and germline come from the mouse. The CDR3 end lies 1 residue beyond the end of the read and is filled in from the germline J gene. This sequence joins TRBV13-2 and TRBJ1-1, with unresolved D. Trimming shortened V by 5 bases and J by 0 bases, and 5 bases separated the two germline ends. Germline V gene data show CDR1 as NNHNN and CDR2 as SYGAGS (reference sequence). The CDR3 is 12 residues long. The CDR3 DNA, read in part, is TGTGCCAGCGGGACATCAAACACAGAAGTCTTC. This sequence encodes CASGTSNTEVF. The whole CDR3 sequence is CASGTSNTEVFF.

To note about this clone: Gene labels here are mouse ones. From the germline J gene comes the end of the CDR3, since the read stops 1 residue before it. The V call is TRBV31, the J call TRBJ2-2, with no clear D. CDR3 length: 13 amino acids. V was pared by 4 bases and J by 0 bases, with 6 bases between. The germline CDR1 and CDR2 sequences are GKSSPN and SITVG. The CDR3: CAWKTSNTGQLYF. The DNA read from the CDR3 is TGTGCCTGGAAAACATCAAACACCGGGCAGCTCTAC.

Turning to this clone: The genes are named according to mouse. The read ends 1 residue shy of where the CDR3 ends; the end is completed using the germline J gene. The rearrangement joins TRBV3 to TRBJ2-7; 10 nucleotides align to TRBD1. There are 15 residues in the CDR3. Trimming took 4 bases from V and 4 from J; bases not matched to a gene: 7. Per the germline V gene, CDR1 is SNHLY and CDR2 is FYNGKV (reference sequence). The CDR3 sequence: CASSSRDRGPYEQYF. CDR3 DNA, as far as it was read: TGTGCCAGCAGCTCCCGGGACAGGGGTCCTTATGAACAGTAC.

Comments on this clone: The genes are named according to mouse. The read gets to within 1 residue of the CDR3 end, and the germline J gene fills in the rest. This chain joins TRBV13-2 and TRBJ2-5; 8 nucleotides match TRBD1. The germline CDR1 and CDR2 sequences are NNHNN and SYGAGS (reference sequence). The CDR3 runs to 16 residues. V lost 0 bases to trimming and J lost 0 bases; unmatched junction nucleotides: 3. The CDR3 sequence is CASGDAGQGNQDTQYF. Incomplete CDR3 DNA: TGTGCCAGCGGTGATGCCGGACAGGGTAACCAAGACACCCAGTAC.

Concerning this clone: The listed genes are named as in mouse. Coverage ceases 1 residue before the CDR3 finishes, and the germline J gene fills in the end. V gene TRBV14 combines with J gene TRBJ2-1; TRBD1 aligns across 7 bases. There are 14 residues in the CDR3. V gave up 0 bases and J gave up 4 bases; unmatched junction bases: 1. Germline-derived CDR1 and CDR2 are SGHDT and FRDEAV. The CDR3 here is CASSFWDRYAEQFF. CDR3 DNA (partial): TGTGCCAGCAGTTTCTGGGACAGATATGCTGAGCAGTTC.

This clone was observed a handful of times. The gene names given are mouse names. The read ends 1 residue early relative to the CDR3; the germline J gene fills the gap. The chain employs TRBV26 and TRBJ2-7; TRBD2 aligns across 7 bases. CDR1 and CDR2 (germline): KGHPV, FQNQEV (reference sequence). This CDR3 has 13 amino acids. J gave up 2 bases and V 3 bases, and 1 base lay outside the gene matches. CDR3 sequence reads: CASSLLGAYEQYF. The CDR3 DNA, read in part, is TGTGCCAGCAGTCTCCTGGGGGCCTATGAACAGTAC.

Notes on this clone: These gene names are mouse names. Sequencing ends 1 residue short of the CDR3 end; the germline J gene provides the rest. V gene TRBV29 combines with J gene TRBJ1-3, with D hard to call. The CDR3 has 14 residues. Trimming stripped 2 bases from V and 0 bases from J, with 5 bases between. Germline CDR1 is MSHET and CDR2 is SYDVDS. Partial CDR3 DNA: TGTGCTAGCAGTTTAGAATTTTCTGGAAATACGCTCTAT. Encoded protein: CASSLEFSGNTLY. The whole CDR3 protein reads CASSLEFSGNTLYF.

About this clone itself: Gene names and germline match the mouse. The read ends 1 residue early relative to the CDR3; the germline J gene fills the gap. The rearrangement joins TRBV5 to TRBJ2-7; possible D gene TRBD1, 6 bases. V was shortened by 3 bases and J by 4 bases, with 10 bases between the two germline ends. The CDR3 totals 13 residues. CDR1 LGHNA and CDR2 YNLKQL come from the germline V gene (reference sequence). Partial CDR3 DNA: TGTGCCAGCAGCCACCGGGGACAATATGAACAGTAC. It is translated as CASSHRGQYEQY. The whole CDR3 sequence reads CASSHRGQYEQYF.